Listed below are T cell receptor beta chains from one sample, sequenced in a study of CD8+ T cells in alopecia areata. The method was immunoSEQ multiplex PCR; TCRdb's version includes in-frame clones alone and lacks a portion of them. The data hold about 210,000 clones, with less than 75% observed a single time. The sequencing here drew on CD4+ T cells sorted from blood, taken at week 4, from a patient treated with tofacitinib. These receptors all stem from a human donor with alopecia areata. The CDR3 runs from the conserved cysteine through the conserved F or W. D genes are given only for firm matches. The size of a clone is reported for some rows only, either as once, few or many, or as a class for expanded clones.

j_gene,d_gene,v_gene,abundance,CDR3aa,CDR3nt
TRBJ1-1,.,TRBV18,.,CASSPRQGRTEAFF,TGTGCCAGCTCACCAAGGCAGGGGAGGACTGAAGCTTTCTTT
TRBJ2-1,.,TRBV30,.,CAWSVRDEQFF,TGTGCCTGGAGTGTACGCGATGAGCAGTTCTTC
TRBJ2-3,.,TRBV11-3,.,CASSFSTDTQYF,TGTGCCAGCAGCTTTTCGACAGATACGCAGTATTTT
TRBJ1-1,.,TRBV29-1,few,CSGTGATEAFF,TGCAGCGGTACGGGGGCCACTGAAGCTTTCTTT
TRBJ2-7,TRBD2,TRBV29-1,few,CSVGAGGPNEQYF,TGCAGCGTTGGGGCGGGGGGGCCGAACGAGCAGTACTTC
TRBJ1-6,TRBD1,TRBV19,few,CASSLGQGANNSPLHF,TGTGCCAGTAGTCTTGGCCAGGGGGCGAATAATTCACCCCTCCACTTT
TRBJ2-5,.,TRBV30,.,CAWSSPRETQYF,TGTGCCTGGAGTTCGCCGCGGGAGACCCAGTACTTC
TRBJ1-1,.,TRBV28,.,CASSLGFKNTEAFF,TGTGCCAGCAGTTTGGGCTTTAAGAACACTGAAGCTTTCTTT
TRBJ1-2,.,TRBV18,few,CASSSLPVAEKPNYGYTF,TGTGCCAGCTCATCTCTTCCCGTGGCGGAAAAACCTAACTATGGCTACACCTTC
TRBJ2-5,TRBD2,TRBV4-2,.,CASSQGTSHETQYF,TGTGCCAGCAGCCAAGGGACTAGCCACGAGACCCAGTACTTC
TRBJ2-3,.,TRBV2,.,CASRDNTDTQYF,TGTGCCAGCAGGGACAACACAGATACGCAGTATTTT
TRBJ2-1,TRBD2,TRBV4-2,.,CASSQGTSGDYNEQFF,TGTGCCAGCAGCCAGGGGACTAGCGGGGACTACAATGAGCAGTTCTTC
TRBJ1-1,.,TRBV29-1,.,CSVVRENTEAFF,TGCAGCGTTGTACGTGAGAACACTGAAGCTTTCTTT
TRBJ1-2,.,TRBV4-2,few,CASSQDRKSNYGYTF,TGTGCCAGCAGCCAAGACAGGAAGTCTAACTATGGCTACACCTTC
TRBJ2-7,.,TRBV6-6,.,CASRFSQTYEQYF,TGTGCCAGCAGGTTCTCCCAAACCTACGAGCAGTACTTC
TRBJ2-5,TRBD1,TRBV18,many,CASSPSGQQETQYF,TGTGCCAGCTCACCATCGGGACAGCAAGAGACCCAGTACTTC
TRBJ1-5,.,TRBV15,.,CATCLGASNQPQHF,TGTGCCACCTGCTTGGGGGCGAGCAATCAGCCCCAGCATTTT
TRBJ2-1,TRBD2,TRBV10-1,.,CASSESILAGLDEQFF,TGCGCCAGCAGTGAGTCAATACTAGCGGGGTTGGATGAGCAGTTCTTC
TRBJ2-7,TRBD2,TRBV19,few,CASSMKRGSSYEQYF,TGTGCCAGTAGTATGAAGCGGGGGTCATCCTACGAGCAGTACTTC
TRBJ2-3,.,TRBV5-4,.,CASSYGTTRTDTQYF,TGTGCCAGCAGCTACGGGACAACCCGCACAGATACGCAGTATTTT
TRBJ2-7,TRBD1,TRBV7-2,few,CASSLSRDRLGEQYF,TGTGCCAGCAGCTTATCTAGGGACAGGCTAGGCGAGCAGTACTTC
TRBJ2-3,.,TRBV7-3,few,CASSPQGPDTQYF,TGTGCCAGCAGCCCCCAGGGCCCAGATACGCAGTATTTT
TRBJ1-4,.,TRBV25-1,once,CASSESVRNEKLFF,TGTGCCAGCAGTGAATCCGTACGGAATGAAAAACTGTTTTTT
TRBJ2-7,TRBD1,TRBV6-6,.,CASRGPDRAAGEQYF,TGTGCCAGCAGGGGACCGGACAGGGCTGCGGGGGAGCAGTACTTC
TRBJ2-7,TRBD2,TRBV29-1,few,CSVEDGGLGVNYEQYF,TGCAGCGTTGAAGATGGGGGACTAGGGGTAAACTACGAGCAGTACTTC
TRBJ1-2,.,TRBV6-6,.,CASKLRDYTF,TGTGCCAGCAAGTTGAGAGACTACACCTTC
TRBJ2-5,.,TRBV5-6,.,CASSPGRAQETQYF,TGTGCCAGCAGCCCCGGCAGGGCCCAAGAGACCCAGTACTTC
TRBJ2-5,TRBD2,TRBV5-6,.,CASSLKLSLAGQETQYF,TGTGCCAGCAGCTTGAAGCTATCACTAGCGGGGCAAGAGACCCAGTACTTC
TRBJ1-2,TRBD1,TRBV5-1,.,CASSLATGDHGYTF,TGCGCCAGCAGCTTGGCCACAGGGGACCATGGCTACACCTTC
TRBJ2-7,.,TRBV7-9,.,CASSPRQGLSYEQYF,TGTGCCAGCAGCCCCAGGCAGGGCCTATCCTACGAGCAGTACTTC
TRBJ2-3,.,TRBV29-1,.,CSVNTRIDTQYF,TGCAGCGTAAACACTCGGATAGATACGCAGTATTTT
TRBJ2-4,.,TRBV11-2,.,CASSLDRVAKNIQYF,TGTGCCAGCAGCTTAGACAGGGTGGCCAAAAACATTCAGTACTTC
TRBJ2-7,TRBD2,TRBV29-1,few,CSVARTSDEQYF,TGCAGCGTTGCAAGGACTAGCGACGAGCAGTACTTC
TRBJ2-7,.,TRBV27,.,CASSLSSVRGYEQYF,TGTGCCAGCAGTTTATCATCGGTCCGGGGCTACGAGCAGTACTTC
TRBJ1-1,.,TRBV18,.,CASSPPRVMNTEAFF,TGTGCCAGCTCACCCCCCAGGGTAATGAACACTGAAGCTTTCTTT
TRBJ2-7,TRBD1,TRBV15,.,CATSREGGSSSYEQYF,TGTGCCACCAGCAGAGAAGGGGGCTCTAGCTCCTACGAGCAGTACTTC
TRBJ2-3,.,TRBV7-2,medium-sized,CASDLGGGADTQYF,TGTGCCAGCGACTTAGGGGGAGGGGCAGATACGCAGTATTTT
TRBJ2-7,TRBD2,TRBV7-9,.,CASSLTSGARSSYEQYF,TGTGCCAGCAGCTTAACTAGCGGGGCCCGGTCGTCCTACGAGCAGTACTTC
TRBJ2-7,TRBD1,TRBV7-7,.,CASSPIPGQGASEQYF,TGTGCCAGCAGCCCCATTCCGGGACAGGGGGCTTCCGAGCAGTACTTC
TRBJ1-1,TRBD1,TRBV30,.,CAWSSRARGLAEAFF,TGTGCCTGGAGTTCGAGGGCGAGGGGGCTCGCTGAAGCTTTCTTT
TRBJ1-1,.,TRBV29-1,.,CSVGRGFAGSTTEAFF,TGCAGCGTTGGGCGAGGGTTCGCAGGGTCGACCACTGAAGCTTTCTTT
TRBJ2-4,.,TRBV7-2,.,CASSPIRTRAKNIQYF,TGTGCCAGCAGCCCAATCCGAACGAGGGCCAAAAACATTCAGTACTTC
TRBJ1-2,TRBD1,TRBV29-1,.,CSGQGAGGYTF,TGCAGCGGTCAGGGGGCAGGTGGCTACACCTTC
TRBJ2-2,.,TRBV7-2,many,CASSLGYTGELFF,TGTGCCAGCAGCTTAGGCTACACCGGGGAGCTGTTTTTT
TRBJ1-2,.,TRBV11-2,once,CASSLGHYGYTF,TGTGCCAGCAGCTTGGGACACTATGGCTACACCTTC
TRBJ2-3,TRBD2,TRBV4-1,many,CASRQTSGYTDTQYF,TGCGCCAGCAGACAGACTAGCGGGTACACAGATACGCAGTATTTT
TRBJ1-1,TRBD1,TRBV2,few,CASMGQGSRNTEAFF,TGTGCCAGCATGGGACAGGGTTCGAGGAACACTGAAGCTTTCTTT
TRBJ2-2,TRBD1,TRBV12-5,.,CASGPGQGNFAGELFF,TGTGCTAGTGGTCCGGGACAGGGAAATTTTGCCGGGGAGCTGTTTTTT
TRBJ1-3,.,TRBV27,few,CASREQGLSGNTIYF,TGTGCCAGCCGCGAACAGGGTTTATCGGGAAACACCATATATTTT
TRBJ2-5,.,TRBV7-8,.,CASRPGLGYETQYF,TGTGCCAGCAGGCCCGGGCTTGGGTATGAGACCCAGTACTTC
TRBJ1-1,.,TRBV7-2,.,CASSFTGLNTEAFF,TGTGCCAGCAGCTTTACAGGGCTCAACACTGAAGCTTTCTTT
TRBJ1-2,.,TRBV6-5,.,CASSPQGHNYGYTF,TGTGCCAGCAGTCCTCAGGGACACAACTATGGCTACACCTTC
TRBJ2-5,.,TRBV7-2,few,CASSWLAETQYF,TGTGCCAGCAGCTGGTTAGCCGAGACCCAGTACTTC